These T cell receptor beta chains were read from a single sample in a study of cytomegalovirus exposure and HLA in healthy donors. Generated by immunoSEQ multiplex PCR, the TCRdb table keeps only in-frame clones and is missing some. The sample lists some 85,000 clones; more than 70% were seen once. The sequencing sample was made of PBMCs. These receptors originate from a man aged 25 to 40 in good health and CMV-seronegative. The CDR3 runs from the conserved cysteine through the conserved F or W. Fields, in order: CDR3 length, V gene, J gene, clone size, D gene, CDR3 protein, CDR3 DNA. A D gene is named only where the DNA matches it firmly. The listing skips clone size in some rows; elsewhere it reads once, few, many or a size class.

12,TRBV2,TRBJ2-7,few,TRBD1,CASKDRGDEQYF,TGTGCCAGCAAGGACAGGGGCGACGAGCAGTACTTC
15,TRBV27,TRBJ1-1,NA,NA,CASSLTASSNTEAFF,TGTGCCAGCAGTTTAACAGCTTCATCCAACACTGAAGCTTTCTTT
13,TRBV6-6,TRBJ1-3,NA,NA,CASGGISGNTIYF,TGTGCCAGCGGTGGCATCTCTGGAAACACCATATATTTT
14,TRBV18,TRBJ1-1,NA,NA,CASSPLGGVTEAFF,TGTGCCAGCTCACCGCTCGGGGGTGTCACTGAAGCTTTCTTT
18,TRBV11-2,TRBJ2-1,NA,TRBD2,CASSFGLADAYTYNEQFF,TGTGCCAGCAGCTTTGGCCTAGCGGATGCCTACACCTACAATGAGCAGTTCTTC
16,TRBV27,TRBJ2-1,NA,TRBD2,CASTPSSGNFYNEQFF,TGTGCCAGCACCCCCTCTAGCGGGAACTTCTACAATGAGCAGTTCTTC
15,TRBV7-9,TRBJ2-6,NA,NA,CASSLVFSGANVLTF,TGTGCCAGCAGCTTAGTATTCTCTGGGGCCAACGTCCTGACTTTC
14,TRBV5-1,TRBJ2-7,NA,TRBD1,CASSLMDRGIEQYF,TGCGCCAGCAGCTTGATGGACAGGGGTATAGAGCAGTACTTC
12,TRBV9,TRBJ1-4,NA,NA,CASKGVDEKLFF,TGTGCCAGCAAAGGGGTCGATGAAAAACTGTTTTTT
16,TRBV5-4,TRBJ1-1,NA,TRBD1,CASSSPGTGLNTEAFF,TGTGCCAGCAGCTCCCCCGGGACAGGGTTGAACACTGAAGCTTTCTTT
14,TRBV28,TRBJ1-2,NA,NA,CASTMERRGYGYTF,TGTGCCAGCACCATGGAAAGGAGGGGCTATGGCTACACCTTC
13,TRBV2,TRBJ1-2,NA,TRBD1,CASKRDREYGYTF,TGTGCCAGCAAGAGGGACAGGGAGTATGGCTACACCTTC
15,TRBV9,TRBJ1-2,NA,NA,CASSVGGGGNYGYTF,TGTGCCAGCAGCGTAGGTGGGGGGGGGAACTATGGCTACACCTTC
16,TRBV5-1,TRBJ2-5,NA,TRBD1,CASSLFDRGSGETQYF,TGCGCCAGCAGCTTGTTCGACAGGGGGAGTGGGGAGACCCAGTACTTC
17,TRBV10-1,TRBJ2-2,NA,NA,CASSDSYGTYNTGELFF,TGCGCCAGCAGTGATTCCTACGGGACATACAACACCGGGGAGCTGTTTTTT
14,TRBV5-1,TRBJ1-5,once,NA,CASSSAGGNQPQHF,TGCGCCAGCAGTTCCGCGGGGGGCAATCAGCCCCAGCATTTT
14,TRBV7-9,TRBJ1-2,NA,TRBD1,CASSLDQGAFGYTF,TGTGCCAGCAGCTTAGATCAGGGGGCCTTTGGCTACACCTTC
15,TRBV4-3,TRBJ1-2,NA,NA,CASSQDPSRVWGYTF,TGCGCCAGCAGCCAAGATCCGTCCAGGGTCTGGGGCTACACCTTC
16,TRBV5-8,TRBJ1-2,NA,TRBD1,CASSLDGTVANYGYTF,TGTGCCAGCAGCTTGGACGGGACAGTCGCTAACTATGGCTACACCTTC
22,TRBV30,TRBJ2-6,NA,TRBD2,CAWSVKAGGPSGARGGANVLTF,TGTGCCTGGAGTGTGAAGGCGGGAGGGCCGAGCGGGGCTCGGGGTGGGGCCAACGTCCTGACTTTC
15,TRBV7-2,TRBJ2-7,NA,TRBD2,CASSYHSGGPYEQYF,TGTGCCAGCAGCTACCATAGCGGGGGCCCATACGAGCAGTACTTC
16,TRBV15,TRBJ2-7,NA,TRBD1,CATSGEAGTGGYEQYF,TGTGCCACCAGCGGTGAAGCCGGGACAGGAGGTTACGAGCAGTACTTC
14,TRBV7-6,TRBJ2-3,few,NA,CASSRTDSADTQYF,TGTGCCAGCAGCCGAACGGACTCCGCAGATACGCAGTATTTT
16,TRBV7-9,TRBJ2-2,few,TRBD2,CASSPRAGDHTGELFF,TGTGCCAGCAGCCCCAGGGCGGGAGATCACACCGGGGAGCTGTTTTTT
14,TRBV4-2,TRBJ2-1,NA,NA,CASSQDTNYNEQFF,TGTGCCAGCAGCCAAGATACAAACTACAATGAGCAGTTCTTC
18,TRBV7-2,TRBJ1-4,NA,TRBD1,CASSLKPGQGAKGEKLFF,TGTGCCAGCAGCTTGAAACCGGGACAGGGGGCAAAAGGTGAAAAACTGTTTTTT
14,TRBV6-5,TRBJ2-2,few,NA,CASSSPSKTGELFF,TGTGCCAGCAGTTCCCCTAGCAAGACCGGGGAGCTGTTTTTT
14,TRBV5-1,TRBJ2-7,NA,TRBD2,CASSWGSGSYEQYF,TGCGCCAGCAGCTGGGGTAGCGGGAGTTACGAGCAGTACTTC
14,TRBV2,TRBJ1-6,NA,TRBD1,CASKSAGGGSPLHF,TGTGCCAGCAAGTCCGCAGGGGGTGGATCACCCCTCCACTTT
12,TRBV30,TRBJ1-1,NA,NA,CAWTGWSTEAFF,TGTGCCTGGACAGGGTGGTCCACTGAAGCTTTCTTT
16,TRBV2,TRBJ2-7,NA,TRBD2,CASSEGLAVSSYEQYF,TGTGCCAGCAGTGAGGGACTAGCGGTTAGCTCCTACGAGCAGTACTTC
15,TRBV6-5,TRBJ1-6,NA,NA,CASSYDRRVDSPLHF,TGTGCCAGCAGTTACGATCGCCGGGTGGATTCACCCCTCCACTTT
16,TRBV5-1,TRBJ1-1,NA,TRBD1,CASSLEGTDLNTEAFF,TGCGCCAGCAGCTTGGAGGGGACAGACTTGAACACTGAAGCTTTCTTT
10,TRBV15,TRBJ1-1,NA,NA,CAVAGTKAFF,TGTGCCGTAGCCGGGACTAAAGCTTTCTTT
14,TRBV7-8,TRBJ2-7,NA,NA,CASSLGPGAYEQYF,TGTGCCAGCAGCCTCGGGCCAGGGGCCTACGAGCAGTACTTC
15,TRBV30,TRBJ1-2,NA,NA,CAWSVPPGTNYGYTF,TGTGCCTGGAGTGTACCCCCAGGGACTAACTATGGCTACACCTTC
14,TRBV5-4,TRBJ2-7,NA,TRBD2,CASSLFSGDYEQYF,TGTGCCAGCAGCTTGTTTAGCGGGGACTACGAGCAGTACTTC
15,TRBV10-2,TRBJ2-7,NA,NA,CASSESLSSGYEQYF,TGCGCCAGCAGTGAGTCCCTATCCTCGGGGTACGAGCAGTACTTC
15,TRBV19,TRBJ2-1,NA,TRBD2,CASSQTSGSFNEQFF,TGTGCCAGTAGCCAGACTAGCGGGAGTTTTAATGAGCAGTTCTTC
15,TRBV10-3,TRBJ2-4,NA,TRBD2,CAISESSGGKNIQYF,TGTGCCATCAGTGAGTCTAGCGGGGGGAAAAACATTCAGTACTTC
15,TRBV19,TRBJ1-2,NA,NA,CASSGLSETNYGYTF,TGTGCCAGTAGCGGATTGAGCGAAACTAACTATGGCTACACCTTC
12,TRBV30,TRBJ1-2,NA,NA,CAWSPGNYGYTF,TGTGCCTGGAGTCCAGGGAACTATGGCTACACCTTC
14,TRBV6-5,TRBJ1-5,NA,NA,CASRGQGWGQPQHF,TGTGCCAGCAGGGGTCAGGGTTGGGGACAGCCCCAGCATTTT
16,TRBV7-2,TRBJ2-2,few,NA,CASSFFEGASRGELFF,TGTGCCAGCAGCTTTTTCGAGGGAGCGTCGCGCGGGGAGCTGTTTTTT